This T cell receptor (beta chain) emerged from a study of blood T cell repertoires in COVID-19. Study context: Acute and convalescent COVID-19 specimens originated in the United States, Italy and Spain. Sources were T cells, B-cell-depleted T cells, or PBMCs; the material itself was cDNA or gDNA.

The CDR3 extends over 14 amino acids. The V end lost 0 bases, the J end lost 0 bases, and 7 bases lay between the germline ends. Germline assignment: CDR1 SQVTM and CDR2 ANQGSEA. How the authors handled the data: Estimated nucleated cell counts came from reference gene primer amplification. The data were produced by immunoSEQ multiplex PCR, yet TCRdb's version contains in-frame clones alone and is incomplete. V and J calls plus clone size are reproduced from that table; the DNA served to infer D and trimming. Of 250,000 to 350,000 clones in the sample, around nine tenths were seen once. Seattle participants joined during active infection and were tracked over time.

Source material: peripheral blood. The chain carries TRBV29-1 and TRBJ2-3; D remains ambiguous. The origin of this receptor is a woman aged 25 to 39 with COVID-19, enrolled during active disease. CDR3 loop: CSVEDWLSTDTQYF. The CDR3 nucleotides are TGCAGCGTTGAAGATTGGCTCAGCACAGATACGCAGTATTTT.